A single sample gave rise to the 21 T cell receptor beta chains below, sequenced in a study of blood T cell repertoires in COVID-19. Only in-frame clones appear in the TCRdb table, and some are missing; sequencing was by immunoSEQ multiplex PCR. Of approximately 300,000 clones listed, 87% are singletons. Material: peripheral blood. These receptors originate from a man aged 50 to 60 with active or convalescent COVID-19.

The gene calls are TRBV3-1 (or the pseudogene TRBV3-2) and TRBJ2-3; 9 nucleotides align to TRBD2. The V and J ends lost 4 bases and 2 bases, in that order; junction bases with no gene match: 10. This CDR3 region has 17 residues. Germline V CDR1 and CDR2: LGHDT, YNNKEL (reference sequence). DNA of the CDR3: TGTGCCAGCAGCCTCAGTTCTAGCGGGGCCTACACAGATACGCAGTATTTT. This sequence encodes CASSLSSSGAYTDTQYF.

The chain is built from TRBV28 and TRBJ1-6; D not resolved. CDR3 length: 14 amino acids. Germline lookup yields CDR1 MDHEN and CDR2 SYDVKM. V lost 3 bases to trimming and J lost 3 bases, with 6 bases between them. DNA of the CDR3: TGTGCCAGCAGTTTTTCGGGCTATAATTCACCCCTCCACTTT. As protein: CASSFSGYNSPLHF.

This clone has a single count. The CDR3: CASSPKGTDPDTQYF. CDR3 DNA sequence: TGTGCCAGCAGCCCTAAAGGGACAGATCCAGATACGCAGTATTTT. This rearrangement joins TRBV6-2 or TRBV6-3 to TRBJ2-3, with TRBD1 identical over 7 bases. V lost 6 bases, J lost 4 bases, and 10 bases stayed unmatched. This CDR3 is built from 15 residues. CDR1 is MNHEY, CDR2 SVGEGT, per germline.

This sequence joins TRBV19 and TRBJ2-5; D might be TRBD2 (7 bases). V lost 0 bases, J lost 3 bases, and 20 bases lay in between. The CDR3 loop spans 18 amino acids. Per germline, CDR1 LNHDA and CDR2 SQIVND (reference sequence). The CDR3 reads CASSIDGLDTGREETQYF. CDR3 DNA: TGTGCCAGTAGTATAGATGGACTTGACACAGGGAGGGAAGAGACCCAGTACTTC.

The CDR3 reads CAISEGHTSSYEQYF. CDR3 coding DNA: TGTGCCATCAGTGAGGGGCACACCAGCTCCTACGAGCAGTACTTC. The chain combines TRBV10-3 with TRBJ2-7; the D is unclear. The CDR3 sequence is 15 residues long. Germline V CDR1 and CDR2: ENHRY, SYGVKD. V was trimmed by 2 bases and J by 0 bases, leaving 11 bases between them.

The chain combines TRBV6-1 with TRBJ1-3; D gene unclear. V was pared by 2 bases and J by 4 bases, with 15 bases between. Germline V CDR1 and CDR2: MNHNS, SASEGT. The CDR3 runs 16 residues. Here the CDR3 DNA reads TGTGCCAGCAGTGAATCGGCCGCGGGTGCAGGAAACACCATATATTTT. This sequence encodes CASSESAAGAGNTIYF.

The J gene is TRBJ2-7, the V gene TRBV10-3; 8 bases map to TRBD2. The CDR3 runs 14 residues. V trimming: 6 bases; J trimming: 7 bases; junction bases outside the gene matches: 11. CDR1 is ENHRY and CDR2 is SYGVKD in the germline V gene. The chain's CDR3 is CAISPGGGLMEQYF. The CDR3 DNA reads TGTGCCATCAGCCCCGGGGGGGGCCTTATGGAGCAGTACTTC.

The rearrangement uses TRBV2 and TRBJ2-7; tentatively, D is TRBD2 (5 bases). V was shortened by 7 bases and J by 2 bases, with 12 bases between the two germline ends. CDR1 SNHLY and CDR2 FYNNEI come from the germline V gene. This CDR3 is built from 13 residues. The chain's CDR3 is CASILGGPYEQYF. The CDR3, as DNA: TGTGCCAGCATCCTCGGAGGACCCTACGAGCAGTACTTC.

The chain carries TRBV7-3 and TRBJ2-7; D gene uncertain. Germline V gives CDR1 SGHTA, CDR2 FQGTGA. The CDR3 is 13 residues long. V gave up 8 bases and J gave up 0 bases, with 11 bases separating them. The CDR3 here is CASLPISSYEQYF. The CDR3 bases are TGTGCCAGCTTGCCCATTAGCTCCTACGAGCAGTACTTC.

The chain has TRBV4-1 and TRBJ1-3, with D tentatively TRBD1 (5 bases). This CDR3 comprises 17 residues. CDR1 MGHRA and CDR2 YSYEKL come from the germline V gene. V gave up 1 base and J gave up 0 bases, with 13 bases separating them. CDR3 DNA: TGCGCCAGCAGCCAAGTAGACAGACGATACTCTGGAAACACCATATATTTT. Its translation is CASSQVDRRYSGNTIYF.

This clone was seen once. V usage is TRBV2 and J usage is TRBJ1-2; the D gene is possibly TRBD1 (6 bases). CDR1 and CDR2 from the germline V gene are SNHLY and FYNNEI. Trimming took 6 bases from V and 7 from J, leaving 15 bases between them. This CDR3 region has 13 residues. CDR3 coding DNA: TGTGCCAGCAGGGGATCAGGGGCGCCTGGCTACACCTTC. Protein: CASRGSGAPGYTF.

This clone was recorded only once. The V gene is TRBV7-2, the J gene TRBJ1-2; D gene ambiguous. Trimming left V 3 bases short and J 3 bases short, with 8 bases between. Looked up from germline, CDR1 is SGHTA and CDR2 is FQGNSA. The CDR3 spans 13 residues. DNA for the CDR3: TGTGCCAGCAGCTTGGGAGGATACTATGGCTACACCTTC. Its translation: CASSLGGYYGYTF. The full variable domain, in which reference TRBV7-2 and TRBJ1-2 provide the parts outside the CDR3, is GAGVSQSPSNKVTEKGKDVELRCDPISGHTALYWYRQSLGQGLEFLIYFQGNSAPDKSGLPSDRFSAERTGGSVSTLTIQRTQQEDSAVYLCASSLGGYYGYTFGSGTRLTVV.

This chain links TRBV28 with TRBJ2-7, with D possibly TRBD1 on 6 matching bases. Germline loops: CDR1 MDHEN, CDR2 SYDVKM. CDR3 length: 13 amino acids. Between the trimmed V and J ends, which lost 8 bases and 5 bases, there was a span of 16 bases. Written as DNA, the CDR3 is TGTGCCAGCTCGACAGGCGCCCGGAACGAGCAGTACTTC. Its translation is CASSTGARNEQYF.

The V call is TRBV4-2, the J call TRBJ1-1, with D perhaps matching TRBD1 (6 bases). Germline CDR1 and CDR2: LGHNA and YNFKEQ. The CDR3 is 15 residues long. Between the trimmed V and J ends, which lost 3 bases and 0 bases, there was a span of 11 bases. This CDR3 reads CASSHQGGVNTEAFF. The CDR3, as DNA: TGTGCCAGCAGCCATCAAGGGGGAGTGAACACTGAAGCTTTCTTT.

V usage is TRBV2 and J usage is TRBJ2-1; TRBD2 matches at 16 bases. Germline CDR1 reads SNHLY; CDR2 reads FYNNEI. The CDR3 has 17 residues. V dropped 5 bases and J dropped 9; count of bases not matched to a gene: 10. DNA of the CDR3: TGTGCCAGCAGTCGGGAGGGACTAGCGGGGGGGCCGGGTGAGCAGTTCTTC. Protein sequence: CASSREGLAGGPGEQFF.

The sample holds one count of this clone. The chain is built from TRBV7-8 and TRBJ1-3; D possibly corresponds to TRBD1 (5 bases). The ends were cut back, 6 bases at V and 4 bases at J, with 10 bases in the middle. The CDR3 contains 13 residues. Germline loops: CDR1 SGHVS, CDR2 FQNEAQ. This CDR3 is CASRGGYGNTIYF. The CDR3 nucleotides are TGTGCCAGCAGGGGGGGGTACGGAAACACCATATATTTT.

V is TRBV27 and J is TRBJ2-7; D is possibly TRBD1 (8 bases). The germline V and J ends were trimmed by 2 bases and 1 base, with 24 bases remaining between them. The CDR3 consists of 19 residues. Germline V gene data show CDR1 as MNHEY and CDR2 as SMNVEV (reference sequence). The CDR3 region is CASSLGPPTGEGGSYEQYF. The CDR3, as DNA: TGTGCCAGCAGTTTAGGTCCCCCGACAGGGGAGGGTGGATCCTACGAGCAGTACTTC.

The chain joins TRBV5-1 to TRBJ1-4; TRBD1 matches at 9 bases. The CDR3 runs to 14 residues. The V gene end was trimmed by 3 bases and the J gene end by 7 bases; junction bases not matched to a gene: 4. The germline CDR1 and CDR2 sequences are SGHRS and YFSETQ. This CDR3 reads CASSYRGQGEKLFF. The CDR3, as DNA: TGCGCCAGCAGCTACAGGGGGCAGGGTGAAAAACTGTTTTTT.

This chain uses TRBV7-2 with TRBJ1-4; D is possibly TRBD1 (5 bases). The CDR3 loop spans 16 amino acids. V dropped 1 base and J dropped 8 bases, with 17 bases sitting between them. Germline V gene lookup returns CDR1 SGHTA and CDR2 FQGNSA. The chain's CDR3 is CASSLVASQGGEKLFF. CDR3 nucleotide sequence: TGTGCCAGCAGCTTAGTGGCCAGTCAGGGTGGAGAAAAACTGTTTTTT.

This clone was observed a few times. V gene TRBV11-2 combines with J gene TRBJ2-7; perhaps TRBD1 as D (5 bases). The CDR3 sequence is 14 residues long. The V end lost 5 bases, the J end lost 2 bases, and 13 bases lay between the germline ends. Germline V lookup: CDR1 SGHAT, CDR2 FQNNGV. Here the CDR3 DNA reads TGTGCCAGCAGCCTCGACAGATTAACCTACGAGCAGTACTTC. Translating gives CASSLDRLTYEQYF.

The V and J genes are TRBV28 and TRBJ1-6, with TRBD1 matching over 7 bases. This CDR3 region has 16 residues. Germline lookup yields CDR1 MDHEN and CDR2 SYDVKM. With 8 bases clipped from V and 0 bases from J, the junction kept 7 bases outside the gene matches. This chain's CDR3 is CASGTAANSYNSPLHF. The CDR3 DNA sequence: TGTGCCAGCGGGACAGCGGCCAACTCCTATAATTCACCCCTCCACTTT.